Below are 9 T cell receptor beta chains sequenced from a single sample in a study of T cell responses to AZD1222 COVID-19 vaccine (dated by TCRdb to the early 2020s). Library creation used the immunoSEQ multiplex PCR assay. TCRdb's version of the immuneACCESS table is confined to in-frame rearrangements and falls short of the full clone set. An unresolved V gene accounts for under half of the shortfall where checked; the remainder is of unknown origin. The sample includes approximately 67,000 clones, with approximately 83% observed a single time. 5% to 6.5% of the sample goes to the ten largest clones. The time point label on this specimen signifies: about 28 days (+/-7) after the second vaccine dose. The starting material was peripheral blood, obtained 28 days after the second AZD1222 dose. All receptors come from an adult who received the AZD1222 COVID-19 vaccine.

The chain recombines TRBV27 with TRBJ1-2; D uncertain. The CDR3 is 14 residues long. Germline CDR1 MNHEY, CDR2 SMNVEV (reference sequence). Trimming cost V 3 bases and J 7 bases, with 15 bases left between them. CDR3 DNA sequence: TGTGCCAGCAGTTTGAAGTCCCCTTACTGTGGCTACACCTTC. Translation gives CASSLKSPYCGYTF.

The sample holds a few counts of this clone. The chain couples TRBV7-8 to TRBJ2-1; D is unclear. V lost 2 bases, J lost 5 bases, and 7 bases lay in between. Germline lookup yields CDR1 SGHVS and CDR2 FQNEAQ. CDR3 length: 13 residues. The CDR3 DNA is TGTGCCAGCAGCTTAAGGACGGACAATGAGCAGTTCTTC. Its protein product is CASSLRTDNEQFF.

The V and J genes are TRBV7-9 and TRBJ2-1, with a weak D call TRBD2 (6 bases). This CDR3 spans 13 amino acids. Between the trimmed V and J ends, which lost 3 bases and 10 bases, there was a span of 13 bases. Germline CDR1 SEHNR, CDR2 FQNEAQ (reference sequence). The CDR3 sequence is CASSFRDFYEQFF. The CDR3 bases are TGTGCCAGCAGCTTCCGGGACTTTTACGAGCAGTTCTTC.

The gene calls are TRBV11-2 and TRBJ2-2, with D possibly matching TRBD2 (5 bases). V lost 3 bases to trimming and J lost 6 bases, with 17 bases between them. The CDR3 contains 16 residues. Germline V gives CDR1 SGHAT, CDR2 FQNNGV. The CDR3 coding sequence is TGTGCCAGCAGCTTTAGGAGGTCATGGGTCGCCGGGGAGCTGTTTTTT. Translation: CASSFRRSWVAGELFF.

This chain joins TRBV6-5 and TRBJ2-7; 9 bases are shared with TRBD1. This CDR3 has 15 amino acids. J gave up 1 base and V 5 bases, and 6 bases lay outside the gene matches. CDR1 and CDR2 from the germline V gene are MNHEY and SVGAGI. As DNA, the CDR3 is TGTGCCAGCAGTCCGCGACAGGGGGTGTCCTACGAGCAGTACTTC. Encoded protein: CASSPRQGVSYEQYF.

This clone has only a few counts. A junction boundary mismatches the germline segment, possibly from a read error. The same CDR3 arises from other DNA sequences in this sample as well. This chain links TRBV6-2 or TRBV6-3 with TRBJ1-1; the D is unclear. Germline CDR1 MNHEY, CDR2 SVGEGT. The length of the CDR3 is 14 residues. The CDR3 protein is CASSYSGGNTEAFF. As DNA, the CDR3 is TGTGCCAGCAGCTACTCGGGTGGGAACACTGAAGCTTTCTTT.

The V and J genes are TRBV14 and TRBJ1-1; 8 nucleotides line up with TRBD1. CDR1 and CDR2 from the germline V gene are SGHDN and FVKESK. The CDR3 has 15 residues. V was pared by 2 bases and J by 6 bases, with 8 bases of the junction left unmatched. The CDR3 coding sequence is TGTGCCAGCAGCCAAATCGGGACAGGTACCTCTGAAGCTTTCTTT. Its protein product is CASSQIGTGTSEAFF.

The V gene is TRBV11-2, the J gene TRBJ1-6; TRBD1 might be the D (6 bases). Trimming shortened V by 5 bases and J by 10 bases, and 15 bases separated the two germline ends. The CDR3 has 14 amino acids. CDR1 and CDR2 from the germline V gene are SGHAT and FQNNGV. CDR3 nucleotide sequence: TGTGCCAGCAGCCAAAACAGGGTTGGGTCACCCCTCCACTTT. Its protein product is CASSQNRVGSPLHF.

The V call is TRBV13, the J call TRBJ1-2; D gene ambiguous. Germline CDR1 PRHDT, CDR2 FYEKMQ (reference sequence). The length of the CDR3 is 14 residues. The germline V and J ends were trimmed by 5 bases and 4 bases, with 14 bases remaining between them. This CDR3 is CASSVGARTYGYTF. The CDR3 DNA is TGTGCCAGCAGCGTCGGAGCGAGGACCTATGGCTACACCTTC.